This is a list of T cell receptor beta chains from one sample in a study of regulatory T cells in long-lasting Graves disease. One entry per CDR3 protein results from TCRdb running MiXCR on the multiplex PCR reads. The sample consists of under 800,000 distinct CDR3 sequences, approximately 15% of them appearing once. Another study also made use of these data, one on T cells in Graves' hyperthyroidism and ophthalmopathy.

The sequencing used peripheral blood mononuclear cells (PBMCs), collected at new diagnosis, from a patient treated with antithyroid drugs. All receptors derive from a woman younger than 45 with Graves disease. CDR3s include the opening cysteine and the closing phenylalanine or tryptophan. A D gene is named only where the DNA matches it firmly. Clone size appears in some rows only: once, few, many, or a class for an expanded clone.

v_gene	j_gene	d_gene	abundance	CDR3nt	CDR3aa
TRBV7-9	TRBJ2-6	NA	NA	TGTGCCAGCAGATTAACAGGGACCGGGGCCAACGTCCTGACTTTC	CASRLTGTGANVLTF
TRBV20-1	TRBJ1-1	NA	many	TGCAGTGCGCCGGCGTGGGTGGGGAACACTGAAGCTTTCTTT	CSAPAWVGNTEAFF
TRBV20-1	TRBJ2-7	NA	NA	TGCAGTGCTAGAGGGGCTAGCCGGGGACTTGGAAAGCAGTACTTC	CSARGASRGLGKQYF
TRBV27	TRBJ2-7	NA	many	TGTGCCAGCACCATATCAATAGCCGAGCAACACGAGCAGTACTTC	CASTISIAEQHEQYF
TRBV20-1	TRBJ1-5	TRBD1	NA	TGCAGTGCTAGAGATGGGGACAGCTCGCGAGGGCCCCAGCATTTT	CSARDGDSSRGPQHF
TRBV19	TRBJ2-3	NA	NA	TGTGCCAGTAGTATTGAGGGCACAGATACGCAGTATTTT	CASSIEGTDTQYF
TRBV7-3	TRBJ2-4	TRBD2	few	TGTGCCAGCAGCCCGGGGGAGCGGGAAAGGGTCATTCAGTACTTC	CASSPGERERVIQYF
TRBV27	TRBJ1-1	NA	NA	TGTGCCAGCAGTAGGACCAGTGGCAGGGCATCCTTGAACACTGAAGCTTTCTTT	CASSRTSGRASLNTEAFF
TRBV7-9	TRBJ2-1	TRBD2	few	TGTGCCAGCTATGTAGGTAGCGGGTCCCCCTACAATGAGCAGTTCTTC	CASYVGSGSPYNEQFF
TRBV6-5	TRBJ2-7	NA	NA	TGTGCCAGCAGTTACTCGGGTGTGGGCAGAACCTACGAGCAGTACTTC	CASSYSGVGRTYEQYF
TRBV2	TRBJ1-4	NA	many	TGTGCCAGCACTGAGAGTCCACGGGGGAATGAAAAACTGTTTTTT	CASTESPRGNEKLFF
TRBV6-5	TRBJ1-6	TRBD1	NA	TGTGCCAGCAGTTCCCGGGACAGGGGAAATTCACCCCTCCACTTT	CASSSRDRGNSPLHF
TRBV29-1	TRBJ2-7	NA	NA	TGCAGCGTTGTTCAGCACTACGAGCAGTACTTC	CSVVQHYEQYF
TRBV29-1	TRBJ2-1	TRBD2	NA	TGCAGCGTTGAGGGAGGGTACAATGAGCAGTTCTTC	CSVEGGYNEQFF
TRBV19	TRBJ1-5	TRBD1	few	TGTGCCAGTAGTATATCATCAGGGGGCTGGATTGTTCAGCCCCAGCATTTT	CASSISSGGWIVQPQHF
TRBV20-1	TRBJ2-1	TRBD1	many	TGCAGTGCTACCCGACAGGGGCCCGAGCAGTTCTTC	CSATRQGPEQFF
TRBV5-1	TRBJ2-7	NA	NA	TGCGCCAGCAGCTTGACAGGCGGTGGGTCCTACGAGCAGTACTTC	CASSLTGGGSYEQYF
TRBV18	TRBJ2-1	TRBD1	many	TGTGCCAGCTCACCCGGACAGGGGGCTAGGGATGAGCAGTTCTTC	CASSPGQGARDEQFF
TRBV7-2	TRBJ2-5	NA	few	TGTGCCAGCAGCTACGGGACGGTTCAAGAGACCCAGTACTTC	CASSYGTVQETQYF
TRBV6-1	TRBJ1-4	NA	many	TGTGCCAGCACCGAACTACAGACCGGTAATGAAAAACTGTTTTTT	CASTELQTGNEKLFF
TRBV19	TRBJ1-2	NA	NA	TGTGCCAGCAGACCGACAGGCACCTTGGCTAACTATGGCTACACCTTC	CASRPTGTLANYGYTF
TRBV6-1	TRBJ2-7	TRBD2	NA	TGTGCCAGCGGGACTAGCGGGAGAAAACCCCTCTACGAGCAGTACTTC	CASGTSGRKPLYEQYF
TRBV30	TRBJ2-3	NA	NA	TGTGCCTGGAGTCCCCCCCGGACAGATACGCAGTATTTT	CAWSPPRTDTQYF
TRBV9	TRBJ1-6	NA	NA	TGTGCCAGCAGCGTAGGGGCAGGGGTTTCACCCCTCCACTTT	CASSVGAGVSPLHF
TRBV5-5	TRBJ1-5	NA	NA	TGTGCCAGCAGCCTCCGGGGAGGGGGGTTCGGCAATCAGCCCCAGCATTTT	CASSLRGGGFGNQPQHF
TRBV30	TRBJ2-7	NA	NA	TGTGCCTATAGGACAAGGGGACTGAACGAGCAGTACTTC	CAYRTRGLNEQYF
TRBV15	TRBJ2-7	NA	many	TGTGCCACCAGCAGAGATCCTAAGGGTTACGAGCAGTACTTC	CATSRDPKGYEQYF
TRBV5-1	TRBJ2-3	NA	NA	TGCGCCTGCACCGCCTGGGGAAGTGGGACAGATACGCAGTATTTT	CACTAWGSGTDTQYF
TRBV12-3/TRBV12-4	TRBJ1-6	NA	few	TGTGCCAGCAGCGAAGAGTTCTATAATTCACCCCTCCACTTT	CASSEEFYNSPLHF
TRBV6-2/TRBV6-3	TRBJ2-7	NA	many	TGTGCCAGCAGTTATCCCCAGGGTGGCGGGACAAGTCTCTACGAGCAGTACTTC	CASSYPQGGGTSLYEQYF
TRBV6-9	TRBJ2-1	NA	many	TGTGCCAGCAGTTACGAGGTGGCAGACAATGAGCAGTTCTTC	CASSYEVADNEQFF
TRBV13	TRBJ2-3	TRBD1	few	TGTGCCAGCAGCGATCGGGACAGGCCTAACACAGATACGCAGTATTTT	CASSDRDRPNTDTQYF
TRBV12-3/TRBV12-4	TRBJ2-1	TRBD2	many	TGTGCCAGCAGTTCTAGCGGGATAATAAATGAGCAGTTCTTC	CASSSSGIINEQFF